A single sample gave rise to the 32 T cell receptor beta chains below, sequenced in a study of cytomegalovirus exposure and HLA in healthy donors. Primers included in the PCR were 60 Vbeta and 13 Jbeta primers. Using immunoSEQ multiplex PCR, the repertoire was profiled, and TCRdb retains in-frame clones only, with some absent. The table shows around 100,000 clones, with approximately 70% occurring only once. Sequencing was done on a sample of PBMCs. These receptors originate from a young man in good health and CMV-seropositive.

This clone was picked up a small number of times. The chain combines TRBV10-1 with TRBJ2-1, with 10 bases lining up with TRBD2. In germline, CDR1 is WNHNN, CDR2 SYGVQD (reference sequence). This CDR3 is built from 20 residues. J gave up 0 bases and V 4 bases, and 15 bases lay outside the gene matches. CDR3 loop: CASSGLAASGGPSSYNEQFF. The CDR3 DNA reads TGCGCCAGCAGTGGCCTTGCTGCTAGCGGGGGCCCAAGCTCCTACAATGAGCAGTTCTTC.

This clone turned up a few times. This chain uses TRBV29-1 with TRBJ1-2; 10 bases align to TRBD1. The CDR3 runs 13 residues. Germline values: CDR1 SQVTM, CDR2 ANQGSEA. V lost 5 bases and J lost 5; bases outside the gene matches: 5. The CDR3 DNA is TGCAGCGTTCCCAGGACAGGGGGGTATGGCTACACCTTC. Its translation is CSVPRTGGYGYTF.

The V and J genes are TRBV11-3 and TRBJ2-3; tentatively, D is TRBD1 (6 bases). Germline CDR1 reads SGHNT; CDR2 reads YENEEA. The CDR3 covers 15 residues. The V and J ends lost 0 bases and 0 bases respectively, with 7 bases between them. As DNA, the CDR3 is TGTGCCAGCAGCTTAGATCAGGGGAGCACAGATACGCAGTATTTT. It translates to CASSLDQGSTDTQYF.

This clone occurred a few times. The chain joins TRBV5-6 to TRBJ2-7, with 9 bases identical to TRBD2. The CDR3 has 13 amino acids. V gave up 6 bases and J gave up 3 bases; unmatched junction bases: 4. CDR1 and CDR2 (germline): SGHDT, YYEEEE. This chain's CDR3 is CASIKRGDYEQYF. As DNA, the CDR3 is TGTGCCAGCATCAAGCGGGGGGACTACGAGCAGTACTTC. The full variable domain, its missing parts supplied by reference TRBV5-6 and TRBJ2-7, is DAGVTQSPTHLIKTRGQQVTLRCSPKSGHDTVSWYQQALGQGPQFIFQYYEEEERQRGNFPDRFSGHQFPNYSSELNVNALLLGDSALYLCASIKRGDYEQYFGPGTRLTVT.

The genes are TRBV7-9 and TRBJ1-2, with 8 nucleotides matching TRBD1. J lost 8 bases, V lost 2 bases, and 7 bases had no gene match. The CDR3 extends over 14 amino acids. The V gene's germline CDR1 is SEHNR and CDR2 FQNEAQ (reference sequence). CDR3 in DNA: TGTGCCAGCAGCTTAAACCAGGGGGCGGGAGGCTACACCTTC. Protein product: CASSLNQGAGGYTF.

CDR3 sequence (DNA): TGTGCCAGCAGTTACTCGGAAGGAGACACCATATATTTT. Its protein product is CASSYSEGDTIYF. This chain uses TRBV6-5 with TRBJ1-3; D gene unclear. The CDR3 is made up of 13 amino acids. Germline V gene lookup returns CDR1 MNHEY and CDR2 SVGAGI. The ends were cut back, 0 bases at V and 8 bases at J, with 8 bases in the middle.

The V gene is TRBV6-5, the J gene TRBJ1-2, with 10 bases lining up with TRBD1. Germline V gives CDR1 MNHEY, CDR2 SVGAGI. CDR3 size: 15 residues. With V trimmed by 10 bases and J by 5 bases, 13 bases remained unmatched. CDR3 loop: CANSTQTGGWYGYTF. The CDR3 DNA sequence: TGTGCCAACAGCACCCAGACAGGGGGCTGGTATGGCTACACCTTC.

The CDR3 region has the DNA TGTGCCAGTAGTTTTGTGACAGGGACCAACACCGGGGAGCTGTTTTTT. It specifies CASSFVTGTNTGELFF. The rearrangement links TRBV19 to TRBJ2-2; 7 nucleotides match TRBD1. The CDR3 loop spans 16 amino acids. Germline V CDR1 and CDR2: LNHDA, SQIVND (reference sequence). V dropped 5 bases and J dropped 2; count of bases not matched to a gene: 8.

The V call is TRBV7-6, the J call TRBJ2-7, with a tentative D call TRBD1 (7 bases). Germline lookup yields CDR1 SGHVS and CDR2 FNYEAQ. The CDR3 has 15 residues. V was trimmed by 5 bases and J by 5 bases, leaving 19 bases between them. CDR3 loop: CASSQTPEGAHEQYF. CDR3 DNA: TGTGCCAGCAGCCAAACCCCGGAGGGGGCTCACGAGCAGTACTTC.

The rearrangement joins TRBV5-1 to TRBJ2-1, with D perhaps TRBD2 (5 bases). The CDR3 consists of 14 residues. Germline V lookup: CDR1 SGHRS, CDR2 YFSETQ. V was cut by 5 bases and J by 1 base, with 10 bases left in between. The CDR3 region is CASSQDSSYNEQFF. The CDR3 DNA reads TGCGCCAGCAGTCAGGACTCGTCCTACAATGAGCAGTTCTTC.

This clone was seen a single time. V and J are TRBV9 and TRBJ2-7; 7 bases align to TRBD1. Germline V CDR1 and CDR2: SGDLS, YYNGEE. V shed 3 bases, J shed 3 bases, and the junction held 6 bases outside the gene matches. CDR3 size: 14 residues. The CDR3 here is CASSERTGRYEQYV. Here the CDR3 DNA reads TGTGCCAGCAGCGAACGGACAGGTCGCTACGAGCAGTACGTC.

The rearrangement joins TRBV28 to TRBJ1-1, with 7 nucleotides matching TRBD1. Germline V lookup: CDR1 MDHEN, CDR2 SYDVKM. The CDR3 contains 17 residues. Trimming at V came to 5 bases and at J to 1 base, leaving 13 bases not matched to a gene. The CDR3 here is CASSPTGLLLSNTEAFF. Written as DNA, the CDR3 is TGTGCCAGCAGTCCGACAGGGCTACTACTGTCGAACACTGAAGCTTTCTTT.

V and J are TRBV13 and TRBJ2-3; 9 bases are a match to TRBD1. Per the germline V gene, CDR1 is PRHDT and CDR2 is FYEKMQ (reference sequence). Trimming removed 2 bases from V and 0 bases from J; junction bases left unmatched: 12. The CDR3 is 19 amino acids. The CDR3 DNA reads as TGTGCCAGCAGCTTAAGAACAGGGGGCGCGGTCTGGAGCACAGATACGCAGTATTTT. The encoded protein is CASSLRTGGAVWSTDTQYF.

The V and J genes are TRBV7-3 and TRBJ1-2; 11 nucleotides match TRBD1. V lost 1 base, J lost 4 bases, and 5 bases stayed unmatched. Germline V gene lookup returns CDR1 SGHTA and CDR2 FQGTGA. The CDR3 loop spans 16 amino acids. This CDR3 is CASSLNGQGAGYGYTF. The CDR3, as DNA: TGTGCCAGCAGCTTAAACGGACAGGGGGCCGGCTATGGCTACACCTTC.

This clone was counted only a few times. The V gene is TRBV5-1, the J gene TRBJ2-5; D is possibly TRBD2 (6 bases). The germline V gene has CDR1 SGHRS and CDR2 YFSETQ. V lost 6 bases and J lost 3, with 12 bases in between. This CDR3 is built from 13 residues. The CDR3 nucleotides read TGCGCCAGCAATAGGAGGGGAGAAGAGACCCAGTACTTC. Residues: CASNRRGEETQYF.

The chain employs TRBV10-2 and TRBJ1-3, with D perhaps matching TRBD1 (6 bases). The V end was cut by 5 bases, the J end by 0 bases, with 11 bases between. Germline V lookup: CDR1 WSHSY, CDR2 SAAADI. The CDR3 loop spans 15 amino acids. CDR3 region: CASSPHRASGNTIYF. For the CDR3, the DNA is TGCGCCAGCAGTCCCCACAGGGCCTCTGGAAACACCATATATTTT.

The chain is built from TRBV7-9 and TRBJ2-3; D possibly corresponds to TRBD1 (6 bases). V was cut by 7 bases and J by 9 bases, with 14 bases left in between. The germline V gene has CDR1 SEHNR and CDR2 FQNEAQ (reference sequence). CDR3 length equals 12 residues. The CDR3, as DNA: TGTGCCAGCACCAGTCAGGGGAGCACGCAGTATTTT. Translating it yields CASTSQGSTQYF.

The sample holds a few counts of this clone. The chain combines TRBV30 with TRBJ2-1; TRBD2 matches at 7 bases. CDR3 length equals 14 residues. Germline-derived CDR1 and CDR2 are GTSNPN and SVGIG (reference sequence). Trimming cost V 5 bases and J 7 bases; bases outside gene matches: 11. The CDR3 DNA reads TGTGCCTGGGCACCCGGCGGGGGTTGGAATGAGCAGTTCTTC. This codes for CAWAPGGGWNEQFF.

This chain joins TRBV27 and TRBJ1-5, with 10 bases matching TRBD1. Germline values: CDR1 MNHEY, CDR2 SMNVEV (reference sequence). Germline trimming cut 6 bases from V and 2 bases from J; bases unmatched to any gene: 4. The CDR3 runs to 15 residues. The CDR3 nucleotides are TGTGCCAGCAGGTCAGGGACAGGGGGCAATCAGCCCCAGCATTTT. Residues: CASRSGTGGNQPQHF.

The CDR3 region is CASSLEGETLLNYGYTF. CDR3 bases: TGTGCCAGCAGCTTAGAAGGGGAAACCCTCCTTAACTATGGCTACACCTTC. The V gene is TRBV7-9, the J gene TRBJ1-2, with D perhaps matching TRBD1 (5 bases). The CDR3 has 17 amino acids. Trimming took off 1 base at V and 1 base at J, with 16 bases between the two ends. CDR1 and CDR2 from the germline V gene are SEHNR and FQNEAQ (reference sequence).

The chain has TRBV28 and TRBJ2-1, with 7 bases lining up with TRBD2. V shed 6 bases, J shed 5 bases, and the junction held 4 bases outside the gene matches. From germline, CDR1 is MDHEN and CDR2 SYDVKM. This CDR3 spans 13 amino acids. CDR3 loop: CASSEGLNNEQFF. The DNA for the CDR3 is TGTGCCAGCAGCGAGGGACTAAACAATGAGCAGTTCTTC.

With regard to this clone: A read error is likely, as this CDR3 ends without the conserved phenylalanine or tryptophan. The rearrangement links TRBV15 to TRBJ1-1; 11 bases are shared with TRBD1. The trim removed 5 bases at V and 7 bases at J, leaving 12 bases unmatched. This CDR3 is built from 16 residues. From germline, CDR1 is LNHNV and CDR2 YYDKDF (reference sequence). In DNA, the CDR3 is TGTGCCACCAGCGCCGGGACAGGGGGTTTTATTGGTGAAGCTTTCCTT. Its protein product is CATSAGTGGFIGEAFL.

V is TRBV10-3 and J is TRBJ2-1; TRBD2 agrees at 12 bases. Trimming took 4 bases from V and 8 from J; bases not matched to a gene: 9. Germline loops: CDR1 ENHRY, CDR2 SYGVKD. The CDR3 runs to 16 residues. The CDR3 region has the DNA TGTGCCATCAGTGGGACTAGCGGGACCGGGCCAGATGAGCAGTTCTTC. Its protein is CAISGTSGTGPDEQFF.

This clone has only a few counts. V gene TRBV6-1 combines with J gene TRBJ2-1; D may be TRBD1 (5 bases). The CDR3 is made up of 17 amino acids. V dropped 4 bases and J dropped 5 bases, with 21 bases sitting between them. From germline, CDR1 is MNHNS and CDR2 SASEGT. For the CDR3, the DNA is TGTGCCAGCAGTGGATCTCTGACAGACTTCTCACACAATGAGCAGTTCTTC. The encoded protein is CASSGSLTDFSHNEQFF.

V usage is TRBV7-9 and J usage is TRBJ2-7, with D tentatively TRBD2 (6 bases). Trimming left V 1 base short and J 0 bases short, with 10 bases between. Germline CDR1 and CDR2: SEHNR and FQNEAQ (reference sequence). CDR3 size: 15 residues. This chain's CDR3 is CASSLGPGLSYEQYV. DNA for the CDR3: TGTGCCAGCAGCTTAGGGCCGGGACTCTCCTACGAGCAGTACGTC.

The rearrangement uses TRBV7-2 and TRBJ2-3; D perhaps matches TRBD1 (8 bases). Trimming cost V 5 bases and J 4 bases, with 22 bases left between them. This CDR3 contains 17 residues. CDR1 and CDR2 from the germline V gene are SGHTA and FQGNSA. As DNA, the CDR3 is TGTGCCAGCAGCCTCACCGGTCGACAGGGGAGGGCAGATACGCAGTATTTT. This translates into CASSLTGRQGRADTQYF.

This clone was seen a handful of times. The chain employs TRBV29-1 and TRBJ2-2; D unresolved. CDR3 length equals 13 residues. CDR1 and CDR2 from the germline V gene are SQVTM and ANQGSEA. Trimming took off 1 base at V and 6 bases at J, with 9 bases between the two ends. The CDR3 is CSVEVASAGELFF. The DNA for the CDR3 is TGCAGCGTTGAAGTGGCATCAGCCGGGGAGCTGTTTTTT.

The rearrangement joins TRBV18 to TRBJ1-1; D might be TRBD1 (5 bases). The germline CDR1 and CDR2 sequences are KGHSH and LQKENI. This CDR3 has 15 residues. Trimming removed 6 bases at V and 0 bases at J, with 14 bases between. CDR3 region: CASSPSREMNTEAFF. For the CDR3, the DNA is TGTGCCAGCTCCCCGAGCAGGGAAATGAACACTGAAGCTTTCTTT. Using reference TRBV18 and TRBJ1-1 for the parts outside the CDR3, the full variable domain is NAGVMQNPRHLVRRRGQEARLRCSPMKGHSHVYWYRQLPEEGLKFMVYLQKENIIDESGMPKERFSAEFPKEGPSILRIQQVVRGDSAAYFCASSPSREMNTEAFFGQGTRLTVV.

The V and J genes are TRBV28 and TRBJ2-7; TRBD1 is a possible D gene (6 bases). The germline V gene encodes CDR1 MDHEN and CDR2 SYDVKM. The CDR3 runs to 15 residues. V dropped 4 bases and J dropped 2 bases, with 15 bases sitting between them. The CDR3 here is CASSSPRTVTYEQYV. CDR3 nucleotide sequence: TGTGCCAGCAGTTCACCGCGGACAGTCACCTACGAGCAGTACGTC.

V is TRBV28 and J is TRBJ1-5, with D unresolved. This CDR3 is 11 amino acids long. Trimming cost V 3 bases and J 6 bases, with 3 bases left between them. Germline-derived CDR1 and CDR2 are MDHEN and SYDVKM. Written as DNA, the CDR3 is TGTGCCAGCAGTTTTCGTCAGCCCCAGCATTTT. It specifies CASSFRQPQHF. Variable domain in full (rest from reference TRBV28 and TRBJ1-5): DVKVTQSSRYLVKRTGEKVFLECVQDMDHENMFWYRQDPGLGLRLIYFSYDVKMKEKGDIPEGYSVSREKKERFSLILESASTNQTSMYLCASSFRQPQHFGDGTRLSIL.

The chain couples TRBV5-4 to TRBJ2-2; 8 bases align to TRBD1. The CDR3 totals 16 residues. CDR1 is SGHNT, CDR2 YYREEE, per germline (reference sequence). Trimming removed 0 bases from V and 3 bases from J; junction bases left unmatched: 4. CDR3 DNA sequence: TGTGCCAGCAGCTTGGAACAGGGGGTTGACACCGGGGAGCTGTTTTTT. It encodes CASSLEQGVDTGELFF. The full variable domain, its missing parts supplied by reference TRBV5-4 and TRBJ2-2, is ETGVTQSPTHLIKTRGQQVTLRCSSQSGHNTVSWYQQALGQGPQFIFQYYREEENGRGNFPPRFSGLQFPNYSSELNVNALELDDSALYLCASSLEQGVDTGELFFGEGSRLTVL.

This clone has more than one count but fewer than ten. The CDR3 nucleotides read TGTGCCAGCAGCAAAGGGTGGTGCAGGGGGTCCTCACCCCTCCACTTT. Translated, it gives CASSKGWCRGSSPLHF. This chain links TRBV21-1 with TRBJ1-6; the tabulated D call, TRBD1, remains unverified against the DNA. TRBV21-1 is classified as a pseudogene. The CDR3 runs 16 residues.